This T cell receptor beta chain is from a study of human T cells and chemical hapten exposure. Study-wide context: Patients got weekly scalp diphenylcyclopropenone doses over the roughly 22-week study.

V lost 5 bases and J 5 bases, leaving 18 bases between the germline ends. This CDR3 region has 15 residues. Germline values: CDR1 SEHNR, CDR2 FQNEAQ (reference sequence). TCRdb ran MiXCR on the RACE reads and lists one entry per CDR3 protein. The sample holds under 200,000 distinct CDR3 sequences, more than 14% seen once. In its sample, this clonotype was seen many times. Its matching antigen is unknown. Specified time point: patch test 1, 2 weeks after DPC sensitization. Stated treatment: therapeutic diphenylcyclopropenone sensitization with weekly scalp DPC. Alopecia patients between 18 and 70 years old and suitable for DPC were used as donors. The study's findings and limits: Expanded TCRs created a significantly greater count of big CDR3 similarity clusters than controls did.

This TCR derives from a woman under 40 with alopecia areata. Some clones in this sample may be carry-over from other donors' samples. This specimen consisted of whole blood, obtained in connection with sensitization to the hapten diphenylcyclopropenone (DPC). The chain couples TRBV7-9 to TRBJ1-1, with D possibly being TRBD1 (5 bases). The CDR3 loop is CASSRQTGLLTEAFF. In nucleotides, the CDR3 is TGTGCCAGCAGCCGCCAAACAGGTCTCTTAACTGAAGCTTTCTTT.